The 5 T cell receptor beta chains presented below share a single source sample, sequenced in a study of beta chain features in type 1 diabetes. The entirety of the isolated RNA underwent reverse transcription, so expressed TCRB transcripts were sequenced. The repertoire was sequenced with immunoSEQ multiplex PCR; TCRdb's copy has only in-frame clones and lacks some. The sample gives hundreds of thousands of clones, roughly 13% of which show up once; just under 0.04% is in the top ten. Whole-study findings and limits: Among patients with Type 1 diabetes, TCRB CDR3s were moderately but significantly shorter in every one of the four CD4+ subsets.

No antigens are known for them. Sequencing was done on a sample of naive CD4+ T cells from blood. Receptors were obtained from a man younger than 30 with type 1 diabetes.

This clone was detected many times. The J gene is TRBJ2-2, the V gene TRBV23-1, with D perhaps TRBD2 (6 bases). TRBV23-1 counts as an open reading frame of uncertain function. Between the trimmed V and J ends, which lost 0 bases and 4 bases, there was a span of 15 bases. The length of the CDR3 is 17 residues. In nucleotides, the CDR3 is TGCGCCAGCAGTCAATCCTGGAGGGGACGGTGCACCGGGGAGCTGTTTTTT. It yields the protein CASSQSWRGRCTGELFF.

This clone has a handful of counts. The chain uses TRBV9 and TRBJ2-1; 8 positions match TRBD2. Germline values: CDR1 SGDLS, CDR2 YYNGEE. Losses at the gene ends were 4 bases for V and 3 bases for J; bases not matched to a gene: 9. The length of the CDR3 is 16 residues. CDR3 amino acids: CASSLSGGLNYNEQFF. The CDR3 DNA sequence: TGTGCCAGCAGCTTAAGCGGGGGCCTTAACTACAATGAGCAGTTCTTC.

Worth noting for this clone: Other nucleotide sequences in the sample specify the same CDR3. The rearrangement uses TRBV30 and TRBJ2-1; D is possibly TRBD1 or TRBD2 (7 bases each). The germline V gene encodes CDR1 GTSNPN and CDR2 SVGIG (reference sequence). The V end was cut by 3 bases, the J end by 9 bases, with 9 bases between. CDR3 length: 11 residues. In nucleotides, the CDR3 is TGTGCCTGGAGCAGGGGGGGTGAGCAGTTCTTC. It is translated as CAWSRGGEQFF.

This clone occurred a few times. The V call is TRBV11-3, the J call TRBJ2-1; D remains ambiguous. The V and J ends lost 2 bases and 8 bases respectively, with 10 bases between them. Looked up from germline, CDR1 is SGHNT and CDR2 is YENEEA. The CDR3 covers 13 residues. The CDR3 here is CASSLPSVDEQFF. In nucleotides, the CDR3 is TGTGCCAGCAGCTTACCGTCGGTCGATGAGCAGTTCTTC.

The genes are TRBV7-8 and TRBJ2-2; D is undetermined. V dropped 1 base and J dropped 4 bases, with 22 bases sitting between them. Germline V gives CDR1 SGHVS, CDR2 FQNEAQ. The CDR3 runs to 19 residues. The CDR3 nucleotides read TGTGCCAGCAGCTTAGGTTCTGGGTGGAAAGGCTTTAGCACCGGGGAGCTGTTTTTT. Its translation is CASSLGSGWKGFSTGELFF. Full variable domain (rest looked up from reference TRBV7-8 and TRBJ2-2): GAGVSQSPRYKVAKRGQDVALRCDPISGHVSLFWYQQALGQGPEFLTYFQNEAQLDKSGLPSDRFFAERPEGSVSTLKIQRTQQEDSAVYLCASSLGSGWKGFSTGELFFGEGSRLTVL.